The clone carrying this TCR beta chain was counted only a few times. These data belong to a study of chronic HIV infection and antiretroviral therapy. There are 13 residues in the CDR3. Germline values: CDR1 SQVTM, CDR2 ANQGSEA. V shed 7 bases and J shed 2 bases, with 14 bases lying between them. MiXCR, applied by TCRdb to the 5' RACE reads, yields one record per CDR3 protein. The sample has tens of thousands of distinct CDR3 sequences, 8.2% seen once; the top ten hold 2.9%. Input material: peripheral blood. This TCR was recovered from an adult who had HIV and had not received antiretroviral therapy, or was an uninfected healthy control (not recorded which). V gene TRBV29-1 combines with J gene TRBJ2-5; the D gene is possibly TRBD2 (5 bases). CDR3 residues: CSAEGGRQETQYF. The CDR3 region has the DNA TGCAGCGCCGAGGGTGGCAGACAAGAGACCCAGTACTTC.